One and the same sample provided the 16 T cell receptor beta chains below, sequenced in a study of T cell repertoires in cytomegalovirus infection. TCRdb re-analysed the reads in MiXCR, keeping a single row per CDR3 protein. The sample includes approximately 290,000 distinct CDR3 sequences, over 20% seen only once; the top ten take approximately 15%. Sequenced sample: PBMCs. These receptors all come from a human donor in good health (CMV status not recorded). Some clones in this sample may be carry-over from other donors' samples.

There are many counts of this clonotype. The genes are TRBV11-2 and TRBJ2-7, with D uncertain. The CDR3 runs 15 residues. The germline CDR1 and CDR2 sequences are SGHAT and FQNNGV. V was shortened by 5 bases and J by 2 bases, with 16 bases between the two germline ends. The CDR3 here is CASSRRATPTYEQYF. CDR3 coding DNA: TGTGCCAGCAGCCGAAGAGCGACACCCACCTACGAGCAGTACTTC. Looking up the rest from reference TRBV11-2 and TRBJ2-7 gives the full variable domain: EAGVAQSPRYKIIEKRQSVAFWCNPISGHATLYWYQQILGQGPKLLIQFQNNGVVDDSQLPKDRFSAERLKGVDSTLKIQPAKLEDSAVYLCASSRRATPTYEQYFGPGTRLTVT.

This clonotype was counted a few times. V is TRBV20-1 and J is TRBJ1-1, with TRBD1 as a possible D gene (5 bases). The germline CDR1 and CDR2 sequences are DFQATT and SNEGSKA (reference sequence). The CDR3 runs 14 residues. The V end lost 2 bases, the J end lost 5 bases, and 15 bases lay between the germline ends. CDR3 coding DNA: TGCAGTGCTAGAAATCCTAGGGGTCGGACTGAAGCTTTCTTT. Its protein product is CSARNPRGRTEAFF.

This chain links TRBV12-3 or TRBV12-4 with TRBJ2-3, with a weak D call TRBD2 (6 bases). Trimming left V 8 bases short and J 2 bases short, with 17 bases between. There are 15 residues in the CDR3. The CDR3 loop is CASGYWRGTTDTQYF. The CDR3 region has the DNA TGTGCCAGCGGGTATTGGCGGGGCACCACAGATACGCAGTATTTT.

V and J are TRBV7-2 and TRBJ1-5; 11 positions match TRBD1. The germline V gene encodes CDR1 SGHTA and CDR2 FQGNSA. The junction had 3 bases not matched to a gene; V was cut back by 5 bases and J by 6 bases. CDR3 length equals 14 residues. The CDR3 DNA reads TGTGCCAGCAGCCCGGACAGGGGGCTTCAGCCCCAGCATTTT. Its protein product is CASSPDRGLQPQHF. The whole variable domain, remainder taken from reference TRBV7-2 and TRBJ1-5, is GAGVSQSPSNKVTEKGKDVELRCDPISGHTALYWYRQSLGQGLEFLIYFQGNSAPDKSGLPSDRFSAERTGGSVSTLTIQRTQQEDSAVYLCASSPDRGLQPQHFGDGTRLSIL.

The chain has TRBV3-1 and TRBJ2-7; no clear D. The CDR3 is 14 amino acids. The germline CDR1 and CDR2 sequences are LGHDT and YNNKEL (reference sequence). Trimming removed 4 bases from V and 6 bases from J, with 16 bases in between. The CDR3 is CASSRAGRLFEQYF. The CDR3 bases are TGTGCCAGCAGCCGGGCCGGTCGGTTATTCGAGCAGTACTTC.

This rearrangement joins TRBV6-1 to TRBJ2-4; unclear D gene. The CDR3 is 15 amino acids. Trimming left V 6 bases short and J 0 bases short, with 12 bases between. The germline CDR1 and CDR2 sequences are MNHNS and SASEGT. CDR3 DNA: TGTGCCAGCAGGCCCAGCCCACTAGCCAAAAACATTCAGTACTTC. Translated, it gives CASRPSPLAKNIQYF.

CDR3 amino acids: CASIGVTAYNEQFF. In nucleotides, the CDR3 is TGTGCCAGCATTGGGGTCACCGCCTACAATGAGCAGTTCTTC. The V gene is TRBV12-3 or TRBV12-4, the J gene TRBJ2-1; D is unresolved. This CDR3 contains 14 residues. Trimming took 7 bases from V and 2 from J, leaving 12 bases between them.

This clonotype showed up just a few times. The chain employs TRBV7-9 and TRBJ2-1, with 12 bases fitting TRBD1. The CDR3 loop spans 16 amino acids. J was trimmed by 9 bases and V by 5 bases; bases with no gene match: 11. Germline-derived CDR1 and CDR2 are SEHNR and FQNEAQ (reference sequence). The DNA for the CDR3 is TGTGCCAGCAGCCTGAGGGGACAGGGGGCATCTGCTGAGCAGTTCTTC. Translated, it gives CASSLRGQGASAEQFF.

This chain links TRBV19 with TRBJ2-3; 8 nucleotides align to TRBD2. Germline CDR1 reads LNHDA; CDR2 reads SQIVND (reference sequence). This CDR3 comprises 18 residues. Unmatched junction bases numbered 17, after V lost 4 bases and J lost 5 bases. CDR3 sequence (DNA): TGTGCCAGTAGTAAACTAGCGGAGACCCTCGCCCCTCAAGATACGCAGTATTTT. It encodes CASSKLAETLAPQDTQYF.

This clonotype turned up a few times. Mismatch with germline at one junction end may stem from a read error. This chain connects TRBV29-1 to TRBJ1-2, with TRBD1 matching over 9 bases. Per germline, CDR1 SQVTM and CDR2 ANQGSEA. This CDR3 spans 13 amino acids. This CDR3 reads CSVEGTGGTGYTF. The CDR3 DNA reads as TGCAGCGTAGAAGGCACAGGGGGCACTGGCTACACCTTC.

The chain recombines TRBV19 with TRBJ2-1, with 15 bases that match TRBD2. V shed 6 bases, J shed 2 bases, and the junction held 2 bases outside the gene matches. This CDR3 region has 16 residues. Germline V lookup: CDR1 LNHDA, CDR2 SQIVND (reference sequence). DNA of the CDR3: TGTGCCAGTAGGGGGACTAGCGGGAGGCCCTACAATGAGCAGTTCTTC. This codes for CASRGTSGRPYNEQFF. The complete variable domain, with remaining parts taken from reference TRBV19 and TRBJ2-1, reads DGGITQSPKYLFRKEGQNVTLSCEQNLNHDAMYWYRQDPGQGLRLIYYSQIVNDFQKGDIAEGYSVSREKKESFPLTVTSAQKNPTAFYLCASRGTSGRPYNEQFFGPGTRLTVL.

This clonotype appeared many times. The rearrangement links TRBV18 to TRBJ2-1, with D perhaps matching TRBD1 or TRBD2 (5 bases each). This CDR3 contains 15 residues. The V gene lost 3 bases and the J gene lost 3 bases, with 12 bases spanning the gap. CDR1 is KGHSH, CDR2 LQKENI, per germline. The CDR3 DNA is TGTGCCAGCTCACCCCGGGACGGAGTCTACAATGAGCAGTTCTTC. The encoded protein is CASSPRDGVYNEQFF.

In DNA, the CDR3 is TGCGCCAGCAGCTTGGGGGGGCAGGGTGAAGCTTTCTTT. This gives the protein CASSLGGQGEAFF. The chain uses TRBV5-1 and TRBJ1-1; D is perhaps TRBD1 (6 bases). The germline V gene encodes CDR1 SGHRS and CDR2 YFSETQ. The CDR3 is 13 amino acids. V lost 0 bases and J lost 7, with 10 bases in between.

There are many counts of this clonotype. The chain has TRBV7-2 and TRBJ2-1; 8 bases are shared with TRBD2. Trimming took 0 bases from V and 9 from J; bases not matched to a gene: 10. The CDR3 runs to 16 residues. Germline loops: CDR1 SGHTA, CDR2 FQGNSA. The CDR3 nucleotides read TGTGCCAGCAGCTTAGCGTCGGTAGCGGGGAATATTGAGCAGTTCTTC. Residues: CASSLASVAGNIEQFF.

The V and J genes are TRBV6-2 or TRBV6-3 and TRBJ2-7, with a possible D match to TRBD2 (6 bases). The CDR3 sequence is 15 residues long. The germline CDR1 and CDR2 sequences are MNHEY and SVGEGT. Trimming pared 6 bases from V and 2 bases from J, leaving 17 bases between. The CDR3 here is CASRRPGERTYEQYF. CDR3 in DNA: TGTGCCAGCAGGAGGCCGGGGGAGAGGACCTACGAGCAGTACTTC.

The CDR3 sequence: CASSRTGTNYRREPQHF. For the CDR3, the DNA is TGTGCCAGCAGTCGGACAGGGACGAACTATAGGAGAGAGCCCCAGCATTTT. V usage is TRBV28 and J usage is TRBJ1-5, with 8 bases matching TRBD1. After removal of 5 bases from V and 8 bases from J, the junction contained 17 bases not matched to a gene. CDR1 is MDHEN, CDR2 SYDVKM, per germline. The CDR3 loop spans 17 amino acids.